This T cell receptor beta chain was captured in a study of blood T cell repertoires in COVID-19. About the research overall: COVID-19 samples, acute and convalescent, were from the United States, Italy and Spain.

Participants had their cohort set by participant-reported clinical history. The recovered donors of Cohort 3 showed two negative PCRs, clearance, or symptom resolution. The V gene end was trimmed by 2 bases and the J gene end by 5 bases; junction bases not matched to a gene: 6. Germline CDR1 is LNHNV and CDR2 is YYDKDF (reference sequence). CDR3 length equals 15 residues. Original analysis: Researchers report that nucleated cell counts were estimated from reference gene primer amplification. Sequencing used immunoSEQ multiplex PCR; TCRdb keeps in-frame clones, though not all of them. From that table come the V and J calls and clone size; the DNA was used to work out D and trimming. The sample shows roughly 150,000 clones, around 80% of them seen only once.

The receptor was isolated from a man aged 50 to 60 who had recovered from COVID-19. Sequencing input: PBMCs or T cells enriched from blood (not recorded which). J is TRBJ2-1 and V is TRBV15; TRBD2 aligns across 7 bases. DNA of the CDR3: TGTGCCACCAGCAGACCTATCGGGGGGAACAATGAGCAGTTCTTC. Protein: CATSRPIGGNNEQFF.